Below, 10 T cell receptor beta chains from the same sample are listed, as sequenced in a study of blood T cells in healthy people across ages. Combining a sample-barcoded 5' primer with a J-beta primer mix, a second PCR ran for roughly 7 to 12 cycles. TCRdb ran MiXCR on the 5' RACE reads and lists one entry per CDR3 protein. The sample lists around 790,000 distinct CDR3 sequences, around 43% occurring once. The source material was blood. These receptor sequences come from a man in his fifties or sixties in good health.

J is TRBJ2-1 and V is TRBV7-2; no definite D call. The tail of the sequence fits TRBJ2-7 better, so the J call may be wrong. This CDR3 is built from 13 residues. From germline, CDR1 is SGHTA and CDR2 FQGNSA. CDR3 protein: CASSNRAYNEQYF. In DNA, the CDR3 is TGTGCCAGCAGCAATCGGGCCTACAATGAGCAGTACTTC.

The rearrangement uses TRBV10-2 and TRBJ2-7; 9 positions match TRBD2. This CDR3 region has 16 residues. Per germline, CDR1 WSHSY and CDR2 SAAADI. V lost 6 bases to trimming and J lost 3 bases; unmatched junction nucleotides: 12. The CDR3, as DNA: TGCGCCAGCAGACCCCCGACTAGCGGTCCATACTACGAGCAGTACTTC. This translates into CASRPPTSGPYYEQYF.

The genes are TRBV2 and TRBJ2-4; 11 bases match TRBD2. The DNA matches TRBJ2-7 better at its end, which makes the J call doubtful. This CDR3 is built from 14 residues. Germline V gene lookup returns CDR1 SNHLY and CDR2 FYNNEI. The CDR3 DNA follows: TGTGCCAGCAGTTGGACTAGCGGGTTCTACGAGCAGTACTTC. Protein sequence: CASSWTSGFYEQYF.

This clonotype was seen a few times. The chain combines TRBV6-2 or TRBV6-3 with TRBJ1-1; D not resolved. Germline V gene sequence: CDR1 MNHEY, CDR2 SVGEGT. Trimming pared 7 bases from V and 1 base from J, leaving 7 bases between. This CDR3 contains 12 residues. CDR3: CASTTSNTEAFF. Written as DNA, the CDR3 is TGTGCCAGCACCACCTCGAACACTGAAGCTTTCTTT.

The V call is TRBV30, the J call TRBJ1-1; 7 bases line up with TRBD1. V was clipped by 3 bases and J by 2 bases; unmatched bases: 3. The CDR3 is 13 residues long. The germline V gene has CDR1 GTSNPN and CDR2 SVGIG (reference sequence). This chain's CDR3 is CAWRGQLNTEAFF. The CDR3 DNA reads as TGTGCCTGGAGGGGACAGCTCAACACTGAAGCTTTCTTT.

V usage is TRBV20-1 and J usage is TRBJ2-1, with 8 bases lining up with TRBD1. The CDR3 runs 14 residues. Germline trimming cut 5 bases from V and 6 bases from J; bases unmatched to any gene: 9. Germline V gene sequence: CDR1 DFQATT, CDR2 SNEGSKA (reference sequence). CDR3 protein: CSARSGGLSNEQFF. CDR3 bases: TGCAGTGCTCGGTCAGGGGGCCTCAGCAATGAGCAGTTCTTC.

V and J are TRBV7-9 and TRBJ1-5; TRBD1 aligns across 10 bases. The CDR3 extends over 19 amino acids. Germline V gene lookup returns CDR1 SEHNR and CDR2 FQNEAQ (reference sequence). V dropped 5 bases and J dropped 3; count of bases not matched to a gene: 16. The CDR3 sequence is CASSQTSGQGPADNQPQHF. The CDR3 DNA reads TGTGCCAGCAGCCAGACCTCGGGACAGGGGCCTGCAGACAATCAGCCCCAGCATTTT.

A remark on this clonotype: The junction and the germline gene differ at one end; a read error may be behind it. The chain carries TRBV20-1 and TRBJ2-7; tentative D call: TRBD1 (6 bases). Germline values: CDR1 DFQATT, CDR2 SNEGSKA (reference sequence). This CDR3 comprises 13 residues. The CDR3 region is CSATDSFTYKQYF. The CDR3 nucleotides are TGCAGTGCTACGGACAGTTTTACCTACAAGCAGTACTTC.

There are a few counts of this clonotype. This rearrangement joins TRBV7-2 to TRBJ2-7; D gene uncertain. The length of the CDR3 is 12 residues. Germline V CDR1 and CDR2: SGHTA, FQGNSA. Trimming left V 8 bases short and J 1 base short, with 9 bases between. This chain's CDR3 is CASGPNSYEQYF. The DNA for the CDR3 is TGTGCCAGCGGCCCCAATTCCTACGAGCAGTACTTC.

The CDR3 here is CASSRARYNEQFF. DNA for the CDR3: TGTGCCAGCAGCCGGGCCCGTTACAATGAGCAGTTCTTC. The chain has TRBV7-2 and TRBJ2-1; D is uncertain. The CDR3 extends over 13 amino acids. CDR1 and CDR2 from the germline V gene are SGHTA and FQGNSA. Trimming shortened V by 5 bases and J by 4 bases, and 9 bases separated the two germline ends.